Included here is one T cell receptor beta chain sequence, with context. Its antigen remains undetermined. No base quality values were provided; no much bigger clone lies one nucleotide off. The sample is drawn from a study of shared clonotypes between healthy human individuals (dated by TCRdb to about 2020). Study-level background: The cohort included a few men and a couple of women between 18 and 49 years of age. Per donor, three plates each were used for CD4 naive and CD4 memory, two for CD8 naive, and one for CD8 memory. The study deeply sequenced blood TCR repertoires of several healthy adults to estimate repertoire size and the extent of clonotype sharing between individuals. To increase sequencing depth and limit assay-specific biases, different laboratories used diverse techniques to prepare libraries and sequence TCR repertoires. Leukapheresis yielded between about 0.85 and 10 billion PBMCs per donor.

From its cysteine to its phenylalanine, the CDR3 spans 17 amino acids. Left in the record is the CDR3 DNA by itself, 51 bases read in frame from the first base. The junction shows trimming of 0 bases on V and 0 bases on J, plus 14 bases between the germline ends. CDR1 and CDR2, per the germline V gene (reference sequence), are SEHNR and FQNEAQ. Points the paper makes about the study in general: Higher generation probabilities were observed for clonotypes shared by all four sorted-subset donors than for non-shared clonotypes. Sampling was restricted to blood, and TCR repertoires in tissue are likely to differ from TCR repertoires in blood. Pairwise subsampling indicated that sequencing depth was expected to affect the degree of clonotype sharing among donors. Roughly 5.2% of naive CD4, around 3.5% of naive CD8, approximately 2% of memory CD4, and more than 0.35% of memory CD8 clonotypes were shared across a few donors. Because the study included a small number of donors, the genetic and exposure-history diversity represented was limited. Larger estimated clonotype richness was generally found for naive subsets than for memory subsets. Rarefaction of sorted-subset datasets indicated incomplete sequencing despite the large sequencing depth.

Donors were healthy HIV-negative adults with no recently reported acute infections or vaccinations. Only Caucasian adults living in Nashville, Tennessee, USA were represented among the donors. Magnetic negative selection was used to enrich CD4+ T cells, after which naive cells were positively selected on CD45RA and the negative fraction became the memory subset. After blood collection by leukapheresis, PBMCs were isolated using Ficoll-Histopaque density gradient centrifugation and then cryopreserved in the vapor phase of liquid nitrogen. Analytical flow cytometry was used to check the purity and quantity of every magnetically sorted T cell population. From each sorted fraction, genomic DNA was isolated and quantified by UV absorbance on a Nanodrop 2000c. Using the deep immunoSEQ assay, multiplex PCR amplified TCR CDR3 regions from genomic DNA. Extracted genomic DNA from each cell subset was distributed evenly across all wells of several immunoSEQ 96-well plates, and each plate was treated as a replicate. Each replicate PCR for sorted subsets received roughly 200 ng genomic DNA, equal to roughly 30,000 T cell genomes. Purified libraries were measured with a Qubit 3.0 fluorometer, size-checked on a Bioanalyzer 2100, and measured again with the KAPA Library Quantification kit. Every immunoSEQ 96-well plate was sequenced on a separate single-read 150-cycle Illumina NextSeq 550 flow cell. For the original study's pipeline: The immunoSEQ output contained only junctional sequences without quality scores, so filtering could not match that applied to full-length reads. Sequences were annotated with PyIR, a Python wrapper for IgBLAST v1.9, and V/J genes and CDR3 were assigned using IMGT germline references. Any read was removed if the V/J assignment was weak (E-value above 1e-6), the CDR3 was missing, or the read contained stop codons, out-of-frame junctions, or ambiguous translated residues. V3J clonotypes were defined as sequences sharing an identical inferred V gene, J gene, and CDR3 amino acid sequence. Percentage overlap between repertoires was calculated by dividing the number of shared unique clonotypes by the size of the smaller repertoire. Richness of each repertoire was evaluated using RTK rarefaction, the Chao1 estimator, and Recon v2.1 estimates of unobserved clonotypes. Generation probabilities for all TCRbeta clonotypes obtained by the gDNA method from several donors were computed using OLGA. TCRdb limited this immuneACCESS table to in-frame rearrangements with V and J called. A share of clones is missing; checked studies link under half to unresolved V genes, and the rest is unexplained. V, J and clone size were drawn from that table, and D and trimming were deduced from the DNA. The sample table contains 2,100,000 or so clones; only one count was recorded for approximately 94% of them. Jointly, the top ten make up roughly 0.13% of the sample.

Material: naive CD4+ T cells sorted from blood. This specimen's cell subset or site label, per the study, means: CD45RA+ positively selected. This receptor was obtained from a man between 18 and 29 years old in good health. The V and J genes are TRBV7-9 and TRBJ1-2; confidence is insufficient to name the D gene. The bases read TGTGCCAGCAGCTTAGCGCCCGTCGAGGGAGCTAACTATGGCTACACCTTC. Its translation reads: CASSLAPVEGANYGYTF.